The 8 T cell receptor beta chains presented below share a single source sample, sequenced in a study of blood T cell repertoires in COVID-19 (dated by TCRdb to 2019 to 2021). Libraries came from the immunoSEQ multiplex PCR assay. TCRdb obtained this table from immuneACCESS and retained in-frame rearrangements with V and J assigned. These tables miss some clones; where compared with another copy, unresolved V genes account for less than half of the shortfall, and the remainder is unexplained. The sample data list some 150,000 clones, and less than 90% of these were observed just once. The ten largest clones capture 9.5% to 13% of the sample. Sequencing input: peripheral blood. These receptors all stem from a woman aged 55-70 years with COVID-19, enrolled during active disease.

This clone was seen a few times. This chain uses TRBV4-2 with TRBJ1-5; TRBD1 matches 8 bases. CDR1 is LGHNA and CDR2 is YNFKEQ in the germline V gene. J gave up 2 bases and V 4 bases, and 7 bases lay outside the gene matches. This CDR3 region has 16 residues. The CDR3 coding sequence is TGTGCCAGCAGCCCAACCACGGACAGGGGCAATCAGCCCCAGCATTTT. This gives the protein CASSPTTDRGNQPQHF.

This chain uses TRBV13 with TRBJ2-7, with TRBD2 matching 12 bases. This CDR3 is built from 16 residues. Looked up from germline, CDR1 is PRHDT and CDR2 is FYEKMQ (reference sequence). Trimming at V came to 5 bases and at J to 2 bases, leaving 7 bases not matched to a gene. The chain's CDR3 is CASSLGLAGGPYEQYF. CDR3 nucleotides: TGTGCCAGCAGCCTGGGTCTAGCGGGAGGGCCCTACGAGCAGTACTTC. Full variable domain (missing parts from reference TRBV13 and TRBJ2-7): AAGVIQSPRHLIKEKRETATLKCYPIPRHDTVYWYQQGPGQDPQFLISFYEKMQSDKGSIPDRFSAQQFSDYHSELNMSSLELGDSALYFCASSLGLAGGPYEQYFGPGTRLTVT.

This chain connects TRBV30 to TRBJ2-7; 7 bases line up with TRBD2. The germline V gene has CDR1 GTSNPN and CDR2 SVGIG (reference sequence). The CDR3 has 14 amino acids. V shed 3 bases and J 3 bases; nucleotides not matched to a gene: 8. CDR3 residues: CAWRAGLSDYEQYF. The CDR3 coding sequence is TGTGCCTGGAGGGCGGGACTATCCGACTACGAGCAGTACTTC.

The CDR3 is CASSVEGSGHYEQYF. The CDR3 DNA sequence: TGTGCCAGCAGCGTAGAAGGTAGCGGGCATTACGAGCAGTACTTC. The V and J genes are TRBV9 and TRBJ2-7; 7 positions match TRBD2. Germline assignment: CDR1 SGDLS and CDR2 YYNGEE. With 0 bases clipped from V and 4 bases from J, the junction kept 7 bases outside the gene matches. The CDR3 is 15 residues long.

The chain couples TRBV14 to TRBJ1-1; D not certain. CDR1 is SGHDN, CDR2 FVKESK, per germline. V gave up 4 bases and J gave up 10 bases, with 16 bases separating them. The CDR3 covers 13 residues. CDR3 amino acids: CASSLGLSSGAFF. The CDR3 bases are TGTGCCAGCAGCCTAGGACTTTCCTCGGGAGCTTTCTTT.

The chain is built from TRBV30 and TRBJ2-5, with TRBD2 identical over 12 bases. The trim removed 8 bases at V and 4 bases at J, leaving 17 bases unmatched. Looked up from germline, CDR1 is GTSNPN and CDR2 is SVGIG (reference sequence). The CDR3 contains 17 residues. The CDR3 loop is CARTPPGLAGGGETQYF. The CDR3, as DNA: TGTGCCCGTACTCCCCCGGGACTAGCGGGCGGGGGAGAGACCCAGTACTTC. Full variable domain (rest looked up from reference TRBV30 and TRBJ2-5): SQTIHQWPATLVQPVGSPLSLECTVEGTSNPNLYWYRQAAGRGLQLLFYSVGIGQISSEVPQNLSASRPQDRQFILSSKKLLLSDSGFYLCARTPPGLAGGGETQYFGPGTRLLVL.

The chain has TRBV11-2 and TRBJ1-1; TRBD1 matches 7 bases. Germline V CDR1 and CDR2: SGHAT, FQNNGV. J was trimmed by 1 base and V by 5 bases; bases with no gene match: 7. The CDR3 has 15 residues. CDR3 sequence: CASSPGQVRNTEAFF. As DNA, the CDR3 is TGTGCCAGCAGCCCCGGACAGGTTAGGAACACTGAAGCTTTCTTT.

The V call is TRBV4-3, the J call TRBJ2-7; possible D gene TRBD2, 6 bases. CDR1 is LGHNA and CDR2 is YSLEER in the germline V gene. Trimming pared 1 base from V and 3 bases from J, leaving 13 bases between. The CDR3 totals 15 residues. The CDR3 loop reads CASSQAAGSLYEQYF. The CDR3 coding sequence is TGCGCCAGCAGCCAAGCAGCGGGTTCACTCTACGAGCAGTACTTC.